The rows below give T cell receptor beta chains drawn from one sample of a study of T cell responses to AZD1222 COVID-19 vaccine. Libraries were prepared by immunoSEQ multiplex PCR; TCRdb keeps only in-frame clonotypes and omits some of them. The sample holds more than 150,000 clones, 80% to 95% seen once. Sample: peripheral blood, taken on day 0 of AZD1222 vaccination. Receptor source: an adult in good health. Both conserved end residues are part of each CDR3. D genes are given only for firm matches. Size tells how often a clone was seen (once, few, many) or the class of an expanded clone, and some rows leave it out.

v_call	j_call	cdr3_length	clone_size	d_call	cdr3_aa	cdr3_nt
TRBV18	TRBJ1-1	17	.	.	CASSPLEVRVLNTEAFF	TGTGCCAGCTCACCACTCGAGGTTAGGGTGTTGAACACTGAAGCTTTCTTT
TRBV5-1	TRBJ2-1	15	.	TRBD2	CASSPGLAEYNEQFF	TGCGCCAGCAGTCCCGGACTAGCGGAGTACAATGAGCAGTTCTTC
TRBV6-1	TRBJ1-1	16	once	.	CASSENPGPLNTEAFF	TGTGCCAGCAGTGAAAACCCGGGGCCCCTGAACACTGAAGCTTTCTTT
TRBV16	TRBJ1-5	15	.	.	CASSSLGGSNQPQHF	TGTGCCAGCAGTTCTTTAGGTGGGAGCAATCAGCCCCAGCATTTT
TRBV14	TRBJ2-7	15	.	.	CASGMTRSYLHEQYF	TGTGCCAGCGGGATGACCAGGTCCTATCTCCACGAGCAGTACTTC
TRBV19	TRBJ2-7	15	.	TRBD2	CASSIVGTSGAEQYF	TGTGCCAGTAGTATAGTCGGGACTAGCGGGGCCGAGCAGTACTTC
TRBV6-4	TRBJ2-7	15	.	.	CASSDEASRPYEQYF	TGTGCCAGCAGTGACGAGGCTAGCAGGCCCTACGAGCAGTACTTC
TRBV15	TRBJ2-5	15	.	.	CATSRTYSLQETQYF	TGTGCCACCAGCAGGACTTACAGCCTGCAAGAGACCCAGTACTTC
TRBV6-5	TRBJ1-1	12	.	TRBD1	CASDRVDTEAFF	TGTGCCAGCGACAGGGTGGACACTGAAGCTTTCTTT
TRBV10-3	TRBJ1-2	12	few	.	CAISDPGVGYTF	TGTGCCATCAGTGATCCGGGGGTCGGCTACACCTTC
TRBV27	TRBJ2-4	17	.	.	CASSSLPRSGAKNIQYF	TGTGCCAGCAGTTCCCTCCCACGGTCTGGAGCCAAAAACATTCAGTACTTC
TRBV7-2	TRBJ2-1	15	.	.	CASSADSVQFNEQFF	TGTGCCAGCAGCGCTGACAGTGTTCAATTCAATGAGCAGTTCTTC
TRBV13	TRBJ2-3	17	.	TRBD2	CASTQGLAGSSADTQYF	TGTGCCAGCACCCAGGGACTAGCGGGATCTAGCGCAGATACGCAGTATTTT
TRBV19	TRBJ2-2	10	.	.	CASIGGELFF	TGTGCCAGTATAGGCGGGGAGCTGTTTTTT
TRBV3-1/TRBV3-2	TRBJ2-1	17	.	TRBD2	CASSFRLAHSSYNEQFF	TGTGCCAGCAGCTTCCGACTAGCGCATAGCTCCTACAATGAGCAGTTCTTC
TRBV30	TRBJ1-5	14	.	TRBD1	CAWGGGQGFEPQHF	TGTGCCTGGGGCGGAGGACAGGGTTTCGAGCCCCAGCATTTT
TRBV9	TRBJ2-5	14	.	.	CASSVSGALETQYF	TGTGCCAGCAGCGTCTCGGGGGCGCTGGAGACCCAGTACTTC
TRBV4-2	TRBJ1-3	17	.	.	CASSQDQQELAGNTIYF	TGTGCCAGCAGCCAAGACCAACAGGAGTTGGCTGGAAACACCATATATTTT
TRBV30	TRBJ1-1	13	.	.	CAWSPNPNTEAFF	TGTGCCTGGAGTCCTAATCCGAACACTGAAGCTTTCTTT
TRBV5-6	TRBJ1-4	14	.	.	CASSRGTRGEKLFF	TGTGCCAGCAGCCGGGGGACTCGGGGGGAAAAACTGTTTTTT
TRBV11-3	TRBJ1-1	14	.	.	CASSWGNRPTEAFF	TGTGCCAGCAGCTGGGGTAATCGACCCACTGAAGCTTTCTTT
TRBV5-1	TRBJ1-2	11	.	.	CASSSPGGYTF	TGCGCCAGCAGCTCCCCGGGTGGCTACACCTTC
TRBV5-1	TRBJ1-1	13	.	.	CASSLAGYDTAFF	TGCGCCAGCAGCCTAGCGGGCTACGACACGGCTTTCTTT
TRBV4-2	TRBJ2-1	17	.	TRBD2	CASSLQSGLAGLNEQFF	TGTGCCAGCAGCCTCCAATCGGGACTAGCGGGGCTCAATGAGCAGTTCTTC
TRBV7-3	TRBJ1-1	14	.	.	CASSSTGPNTEAFF	TGTGCCAGCAGCTCAACAGGCCCCAACACTGAAGCTTTCTTT
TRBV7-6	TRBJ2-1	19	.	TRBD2	CASSLDISGPLGSYNEQFF	TGTGCCAGCAGCTTAGATATTAGCGGGCCTTTGGGGTCGTACAATGAGCAGTTCTTC
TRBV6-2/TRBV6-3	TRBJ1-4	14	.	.	CASSYGLGVEKLFF	TGTGCCAGCAGTTACGGCCTCGGAGTGGAAAAACTGTTTTTT
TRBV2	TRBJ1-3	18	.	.	CASSEARGRKISGNTIYF	TGTGCCAGCAGTGAAGCGCGGGGCAGGAAAATTTCTGGAAACACCATATATTTT
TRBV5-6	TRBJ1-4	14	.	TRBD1	CASSWGQTNEKLFF	TGTGCCAGCAGCTGGGGACAGACTAATGAAAAACTGTTTTTT